Sequencing of this T cell receptor (beta chain) was carried out in a study of T cells after yellow fever vaccination (dated by TCRdb to the late 2010s). Broadly, across the study: Libraries from fractions with low cell numbers were prepared with the SMART-Seq v4 Ultra Low Input RNA kit. To follow T-cell clones before and after primary and booster YFV17D yellow fever vaccination, bulk TCR alpha and beta repertoires were sequenced over time. Two healthy male donors made up the cohort, one aged 18 to 30 years and the other aged 30 to 40 years. Blood was collected at multiple timepoints before and after primary and secondary immunization, and bulk PBMC replicates and cell subsets were isolated. Findings and caveats that apply to the study as a whole: Because the study included only a couple of donors, the extent to which the findings can be generalized is limited. A small fraction of clonotypes appeared in both the CD4 and CD8 compartments, likely as a result of convergent recombination. Because abundant contaminating clonotypes from the bulk population could be contained in FACS-sorted repertoires, computational filtering was required. The secondary T-cell response was weaker than the primary response but faster, peaking on day 5 instead of day 15. After the booster, most of the clones that had expanded following primary vaccination were detected again (96% of CD4 and 85% to 90% of CD8), which suggests that memory was broadly maintained.

Comment on this clonotype: The antigen it binds to is not known. Within one base of it there is no much larger clone, and no base qualities were kept.

Synthesis of TCR cDNA relied on 5'RACE template switching, a step that introduced a universal primer site along with unique molecular identifiers. Priming of cDNA synthesis was performed from both the TCR alpha and TCR beta constant segments. Two PCR steps were used to amplify libraries, with sample barcodes and sequencing adapters being added in the second step. Sequencing of libraries was performed on Illumina HiSeq 2500 (2x100 bp) or NovaSeq (2x150 bp). In the source study's methods: Demultiplexing of reads and collapsing into UMI consensus sequences were performed with MIGEC, and V(D)J alignment was carried out with MiXCR. Clonotypes responding to the vaccine were identified with edgeR on replicate PBMC samples, with the criteria of FDR below 0.01 and a log2 fold change above 5 up to day 15. Each bulk clonotype was labeled CD4 or CD8 based on which sequenced repertoire, CD4 or CD8, contained the clonotype at higher abundance. TCRdb redid the processing of the public reads, applying fastp at Q25 and MiXCR, and retained in-frame beta chains. Rows with a matching CDR3 protein are joined into one entry that keeps the most common DNA and genes. TCRdb's processing, not the authors' own work, is the source of the V and J calls. A total of approximately 550,000 distinct CDR3 sequences appear in this sample, under 25% of them only once. Together, the top ten hold 14% of the sample.

The treatment or condition label, read with the paper, signifies: live attenuated yellow fever vaccine strain. At each blood-draw timepoint, two biological replicates of bulk PBMCs were collected. A standard Ficoll-Paque protocol was used to isolate PBMCs from peripheral blood. TriZol was used to extract RNA from bulk PBMCs, CD4 and CD8 fractions, and dextramer-positive and dextramer-negative fractions. This clonotype was obtained from a man aged 25 to 40 who received the YFV17D yellow fever vaccine. The material sequenced was PBMCs, taken 15 days after the yellow fever booster vaccination.

CDR3 reads: CASSLLAAYTDTQYF. The DNA is TGCGCCAGCAGCCTACTAGCGGCTTACACAGATACGCAGTATTTT. The chain uses TRBV5-1 and TRBJ2-3; 8 bases in the middle match TRBD2. The CDR3 numbers 15 residues from cysteine through phenylalanine. Just CDR3 DNA is preserved here, 45 bases in frame from base 1. Clipping removes 4 bases from V and 2 bases from J, with 6 as the unmatched junction base count. CDR1 and CDR2, looked up from the germline V gene, are SGHRS and YFSETQ.